Below, 30 T cell receptor beta chains from the same sample are listed, as sequenced in a study of T cells in women clearing cervical HPV infection. Sequenced by immunoSEQ multiplex PCR; TCRdb stores in-frame clones only, minus some. The sample has 35,000 to 45,000 clones, and its top ten clones hold about 6%. Sequencing input: blood buffy coat. All receptors come from a woman aged 18 to 75 with a cervical HPV16 infection that either progressed to CIN3+ or cleared (not recorded which).

As for this clone: The read finishes 3 residues shy of the CDR3 end, and the germline J gene is used to complete it. This chain joins TRBV19 and TRBJ1-1, with 10 bases fitting TRBD1. The CDR3 loop spans 15 amino acids. Germline assignment: CDR1 LNHDA and CDR2 SQIVND (reference sequence). Trimming removed 3 bases from V and 1 base from J; junction bases left unmatched: 2. The covered CDR3 bases are TGTGCCAGTAGTATGGACAGGGGGGCGAACACTGAA. Encoded protein: CASSMDRGANTE. The full-length CDR3 reads as CASSMDRGANTEAFF. The full variable domain, with the rest looked up from reference TRBV19 and TRBJ1-1, is DGGITQSPKYLFRKEGQNVTLSCEQNLNHDAMYWYRQDPGQGLRLIYYSQIVNDFQKGDIAEGYSVSREKKESFPLTVTSAQKNPTAFYLCASSMDRGANTEAFFGQGTRLTVV.

A word on this clone: The CDR3 end lies 3 residues beyond the end of the read and is filled in from the germline J gene. This rearrangement joins TRBV16 to TRBJ2-5; no clear D. Germline V lookup: CDR1 KGHSY, CDR2 FQNENV. The CDR3 has 14 amino acids. Trimming stripped 6 bases from V and 1 base from J, with 12 bases between. The DNA read from the CDR3 is TGTGCCAGCAGTCTCCTATCACCCCAAGAGACC. Its translation: CASSLLSPQET. The complete CDR3 sequence is CASSLLSPQETQYF.

Points on this clone: Sequencing ends 3 residues short of the CDR3 end; the germline J gene provides the rest. The V gene is TRBV30, the J gene TRBJ1-1; tentatively, D is TRBD1 (6 bases). The CDR3 consists of 13 residues. The ends were cut back, 2 bases at V and 4 bases at J, with 11 bases in the middle. Germline CDR1 reads GTSNPN; CDR2 reads SVGIG (reference sequence). CDR3 sequence: CAWSTTGSTEAFF. CDR3 DNA, as far as it was read: TGTGCCTGGAGTACCACAGGGTCCACTGAA.

With respect to this clone: The missing CDR3 end, 3 residues past where the read stops, is filled in from the germline J gene. The gene calls are TRBV7-9 and TRBJ2-3; D is perhaps TRBD1 (5 bases). Trimming left V 5 bases short and J 8 bases short, with 20 bases between. CDR1 SEHNR and CDR2 FQNEAQ come from the germline V gene (reference sequence). The CDR3 length is 15 residues. The CDR3: CASSPQGASAATQYF. The sequenced part of the CDR3 DNA is TGTGCCAGCAGCCCCCAGGGTGCTTCTGCGGCTACG.

Notes on this clone: Read data end 3 residues before the CDR3 end; the end is taken from the germline J gene. This chain joins TRBV19 and TRBJ2-3, with D possibly matching TRBD1 (6 bases). Germline V gene sequence: CDR1 LNHDA, CDR2 SQIVND (reference sequence). V was pared by 9 bases and J by 0 bases, with 16 bases between. The CDR3 sequence is 15 residues long. CDR3 region: CASSTRQASTDTQYF. CDR3 DNA (partial): TGTGCCAGCTCTACCAGACAGGCGAGCACAGATACG.

Worth noting for this clone: The CDR3 end is not reached by the read, which stops 3 residues before it; the germline J gene fills it in. The chain couples TRBV28 to TRBJ2-2, with no clear D. The V end was cut by 5 bases, the J end by 3 bases, with 13 bases between. In germline, CDR1 is MDHEN, CDR2 SYDVKM. The CDR3 contains 15 residues. CDR3 region: CASSPRKGYTGELFF. The CDR3 bases that were read are TGTGCCAGCAGTCCACGTAAGGGCTACACCGGGGAG.

To note about this clone: From the germline J gene comes the end of the CDR3, since the read stops 3 residues before it. The V gene is TRBV30, the J gene TRBJ2-7; D unclear. Between the trimmed V and J ends, which lost 3 bases and 4 bases, there was a span of 10 bases. The length of the CDR3 is 12 residues. In germline, CDR1 is GTSNPN, CDR2 SVGIG (reference sequence). CDR3 bases read: TGTGCCTGGAGGACCGAAGCGTACGAG. It codes for CAWRTEAYE. The full CDR3 is CAWRTEAYEQYF.

For this clone: From the germline J gene comes the end of the CDR3, since the read stops 3 residues before it. This sequence joins TRBV30 and TRBJ2-3; weak D call: TRBD2 (5 bases). Trimming took off 2 bases at V and 6 bases at J, with 12 bases between the two ends. Germline V gives CDR1 GTSNPN, CDR2 SVGIG (reference sequence). The CDR3 is 13 amino acids. CDR3 bases read: TGTGCCTGGAGTTCGGATAGAGGGGATACG. Translation gives CAWSSDRGDT. The full CDR3 reads CAWSSDRGDTQYF.

Concerning this clone: The CDR3 end lies 3 residues beyond the end of the read and is filled in from the germline J gene. The rearrangement links TRBV7-8 to TRBJ1-1; 8 bases are shared with TRBD1. Germline assignment: CDR1 SGHVS and CDR2 FQNEAQ. V lost 2 bases, J lost 5 bases, and 7 bases stayed unmatched. The CDR3 totals 15 residues. The CDR3 DNA, read in part, is TGTGCCAGCAGCTTAACGGGACAGGTGGGGACTGAA. Translated, it gives CASSLTGQVGTE. Given in full, the CDR3 is CASSLTGQVGTEAFF.

To note about this clone: The read ends 3 residues shy of where the CDR3 ends; the end is completed using the germline J gene. The chain is built from TRBV18 and TRBJ1-2, with 12 bases matching TRBD1. CDR1 is KGHSH and CDR2 is LQKENI in the germline V gene. CDR3 length: 13 amino acids. CDR3 DNA (partial): TGTGCCAGCTCCCCAGGGACAGGGGGCGAC. It specifies CASSPGTGGD. The entire CDR3 protein is CASSPGTGGDYTF.

Concerning this clone: From the germline J gene comes the end of the CDR3, since the read stops 3 residues before it. J is TRBJ2-1 and V is TRBV12-3 or TRBV12-4, with 8 bases identical to TRBD2. The CDR3 covers 15 residues. V was pared by 5 bases and J by 5 bases, with 8 bases of the junction left unmatched. CDR3 DNA (partial): TGTGCCAGCAGTGAGAGCGGGAGAGCCAACAATGAG. The encoded protein is CASSESGRANNE. The whole CDR3 protein is CASSESGRANNEQFF.

CDR3 bases read: TGTGCCAGCAGCTTAGTAGGGGGTGCCAATGAG. Its translation: CASSLVGGANE. The entire CDR3 sequence reads CASSLVGGANEQFF. The genes are TRBV7-2 and TRBJ2-1; tentatively, D is TRBD1 (6 bases). The CDR3 extends 3 residues past the end of the read, so its final part is completed from the germline J gene. V gave up 1 base and J gave up 6 bases, with 10 bases separating them. CDR3 size: 14 residues. Per germline, CDR1 SGHTA and CDR2 FQGNSA.

As for this clone: The read falls 3 residues short of the CDR3 end, and the missing part is taken from the germline J gene. The chain recombines TRBV28 with TRBJ2-7; TRBD1 aligns across 7 bases. In germline, CDR1 is MDHEN, CDR2 SYDVKM. The CDR3 totals 14 residues. Trimming at V came to 5 bases and at J to 2 bases, leaving 6 bases not matched to a gene. CDR3 amino acids: CASSPATGTYEQYF. The CDR3 DNA, read in part, is TGTGCCAGCAGTCCCGCGACAGGGACCTACGAG. The full variable domain, rest sourced from reference TRBV28 and TRBJ2-7, is DVKVTQSSRYLVKRTGEKVFLECVQDMDHENMFWYRQDPGLGLRLIYFSYDVKMKEKGDIPEGYSVSREKKERFSLILESASTNQTSMYLCASSPATGTYEQYFGPGTRLTVT.

To note about this clone: The read terminates 3 residues ahead of where the CDR3 ends, so the germline J gene completes it. This sequence joins TRBV2 and TRBJ1-2; 7 bases are shared with TRBD1. This CDR3 is 15 amino acids long. V shed 8 bases, J shed 7 bases, and the junction held 16 bases outside the gene matches. The germline gives CDR1 SNHLY, CDR2 FYNNEI. Partial CDR3 DNA: TGTGCCAGCCTCCGCGCCGGGGAGGGGGCGGGTGGC. This encodes CASLRAGEGAGG. The whole CDR3 protein is CASLRAGEGAGGYTF.

As to this clone: The missing CDR3 end, 3 residues past where the read stops, is filled in from the germline J gene. This chain links TRBV2 with TRBJ1-2, with 10 bases identical to TRBD1. The germline CDR1 and CDR2 sequences are SNHLY and FYNNEI. The CDR3 contains 12 residues. The sequenced CDR3 bases are TGTGCCAGCAGGTCGGACAGGGGGTAC. As protein: CASRSDRGY. The whole CDR3 protein reads CASRSDRGYYTF.

A word on this clone: A junction end diverges from the germline sequence, so it may reflect a read error. The observed sequence ends 3 residues before the CDR3 terminus, with the missing tail filled in from the germline J gene. Other DNA sequences in the sample encode the same CDR3. The chain combines TRBV7-6 with TRBJ1-3; maybe TRBD1 (5 bases). The CDR3 is made up of 15 amino acids. Germline V gives CDR1 SGHVS, CDR2 FNYEAQ. CDR3 in amino acids: CASSLDKSSGNTIYF. CDR3 bases read: TGTGCCAGCAGCTTGGACAAGAGCTCTGGAAACACG.

A word on this clone: The CDR3 goes on 3 residues after the read ends, and that part is filled in from the germline J gene. V is TRBV4-1 and J is TRBJ2-3; 12 nucleotides agree with TRBD1. Germline V gene sequence: CDR1 MGHRA, CDR2 YSYEKL. Trimming at V came to 3 bases and at J to 2 bases, leaving 0 bases not matched to a gene. The CDR3 totals 15 residues. CDR3 DNA (partial): TGCGCCAGCAGCCAGGGACAGGGGGCCACAGATACG. Its protein product is CASSQGQGATDT. The CDR3 as a whole reads CASSQGQGATDTQYF.

To note about this clone: The read comes to an end 3 residues before the CDR3 does, leaving the germline J gene to fill in the end. The rearrangement joins TRBV2 to TRBJ2-3, with TRBD2 identical over 8 bases. The CDR3 sequence is 15 residues long. The V gene's germline CDR1 is SNHLY and CDR2 FYNNEI. CDR3 residues: CASRATSGVVETQYF. The CDR3 bases that were read are TGTGCCAGCAGAGCCACTAGCGGAGTTGTAGAGACG.

Concerning this clone: From the germline J gene comes the end of the CDR3, since the read stops 3 residues before it. The chain recombines TRBV20-1 with TRBJ2-3, with a tentative D call TRBD1 (5 bases). Germline CDR1 DFQATT, CDR2 SNEGSKA (reference sequence). The CDR3 runs 13 residues. The sequenced CDR3 bases are TGCAGTGCTAGGAAAGGGGCCGGTGAGACG. Translated: CSARKGAGET. The full-length CDR3 reads as CSARKGAGETQYF.

Remarks on this clone: Read coverage stops 3 residues before the CDR3 terminus; the germline J gene supplies the remainder. The V call is TRBV2, the J call TRBJ1-2, with D possibly being TRBD1 (5 bases). Per germline, CDR1 SNHLY and CDR2 FYNNEI. V was clipped by 6 bases and J by 7 bases, with 12 bases between them. The CDR3 length is 12 residues. CDR3 sequence reads: CASRPGLSGYTF. The CDR3 DNA, read in part, is TGTGCCAGCAGGCCGGGACTTTCTGGC.

Turning to this clone: The DNA ends 3 residues before the CDR3 does, and the rest of the CDR3 is filled in from the germline J gene. The chain combines TRBV29-1 with TRBJ2-3, with no clear D. With 4 bases removed from V and 0 bases from J, the gap between germline ends came to 8 bases. The CDR3 has 13 residues. Germline CDR1 is SQVTM and CDR2 is ANQGSEA. This CDR3 is CSVAVRSTDTQYF. The DNA read from the CDR3 is TGCAGCGTTGCCGTCAGAAGCACAGATACG.

Turning to this clone: The CDR3 end lies 3 residues beyond the end of the read and is filled in from the germline J gene. The gene calls are TRBV20-1 and TRBJ1-1, with 8 positions matching TRBD1. CDR1 and CDR2 (germline): DFQATT, SNEGSKA (reference sequence). CDR3 size: 14 residues. V shed 6 bases and J 1 base; nucleotides not matched to a gene: 7. The sequenced CDR3 bases are TGCAGTGCCCTTCCGGACAGGGCGAACACTGAA. It yields the protein CSALPDRANTE. The CDR3, in full, reads CSALPDRANTEAFF.

Comment on this clone: The missing CDR3 end, 3 residues past where the read stops, is filled in from the germline J gene. V and J are TRBV5-1 and TRBJ1-1, with 7 bases identical to TRBD1. With V trimmed by 0 bases and J by 5 bases, 4 bases remained unmatched. CDR3 length: 14 amino acids. Germline V lookup: CDR1 SGHRS, CDR2 YFSETQ. This CDR3 reads CASSLEGGWTEAFF. The covered CDR3 bases are TGCGCCAGCAGCTTGGAAGGGGGCTGGACTGAA.

With regard to this clone: The DNA ends 3 residues before the CDR3 does, and the rest of the CDR3 is filled in from the germline J gene. This chain links TRBV20-1 with TRBJ2-7, with 8 positions matching TRBD1. The CDR3 loop spans 15 amino acids. Per germline, CDR1 DFQATT and CDR2 SNEGSKA (reference sequence). The junction had 10 bases not matched to a gene; V was cut back by 3 bases and J by 3 bases. CDR3 region: CSASSPLGQDYEQYF. CDR3 bases read: TGCAGTGCTAGTTCCCCTTTGGGACAGGACTACGAG.

Notes on this clone: The DNA ends 3 residues before the CDR3 does, and the rest of the CDR3 is filled in from the germline J gene. This chain links TRBV30 with TRBJ1-1; TRBD1 matches 10 bases. Germline values: CDR1 GTSNPN, CDR2 SVGIG (reference sequence). The CDR3 extends over 16 amino acids. CDR3 DNA, as far as it was read: TGTGCCTGGACTGAAGGGACAGGGGTTCCCGGCGGGGAA. This sequence encodes CAWTEGTGVPGGE. The whole CDR3 sequence is CAWTEGTGVPGGEAFF.

A note on this clone: The read halts 3 residues ahead of the CDR3 end, with the missing end drawn from the germline J gene. This CDR3 is also generated by other DNA sequences in the sample. This chain links TRBV2 with TRBJ1-1, with 8 positions matching TRBD1. In germline, CDR1 is SNHLY, CDR2 FYNNEI. The V and J ends lost 7 bases and 5 bases, in that order; junction bases with no gene match: 9. The CDR3 covers 14 residues. The CDR3 sequence is CASTNQGANTEAFF. The CDR3 bases that were read are TGTGCCAGCACGAACCAGGGGGCGAATACTGAA.

On this clone itself: The read gets to within 3 residues of the CDR3 end, and the germline J gene fills in the rest. The chain has TRBV5-1 and TRBJ1-1; D perhaps matches TRBD1 (5 bases). Deletions cut 1 base from V and 4 bases from J, with 11 bases between. The germline V gene has CDR1 SGHRS and CDR2 YFSETQ. This CDR3 spans 14 amino acids. The CDR3 sequence: CASSLLRGGTEAFF. Incomplete CDR3 DNA: TGCGCCAGCAGCTTGTTGCGGGGGGGCACTGAA.

For this clone: The read ends 3 residues shy of where the CDR3 ends; the end is completed using the germline J gene. V is TRBV20-1 and J is TRBJ1-6; weak D call: TRBD1 (5 bases). V lost 2 bases and J 5 bases, leaving 13 bases between the germline ends. Germline V gene data show CDR1 as DFQATT and CDR2 as SNEGSKA (reference sequence). The CDR3 is made up of 15 amino acids. The CDR3 is CSARRAGVDNSPLHF. CDR3 DNA, as far as it was read: TGCAGTGCTAGAAGGGCGGGGGTGGATAATTCACCC.

On this clone: The DNA ends 3 residues before the CDR3 does, and the rest of the CDR3 is filled in from the germline J gene. This chain links TRBV19 with TRBJ1-2, with D possibly TRBD1 on 5 matching bases. CDR3 size: 16 residues. The V gene's germline CDR1 is LNHDA and CDR2 SQIVND (reference sequence). CDR3 bases read: TGTGCCAGTAGTATTATAGGAGGGCAGGGATACAATGAC. This codes for CASSIIGGQGYND. In full, the CDR3 is CASSIIGGQGYNDYTF.

About this clone: Coverage ceases 3 residues before the CDR3 finishes, and the germline J gene fills in the end. V gene TRBV24-1 combines with J gene TRBJ2-3; TRBD2 is a possible D gene (5 bases). Between the trimmed V and J ends, which lost 3 bases and 0 bases, there was a span of 15 bases. In germline, CDR1 is KGHDR, CDR2 SFDVKD. CDR3 size: 17 residues. The CDR3 spells CATSDPTGSESTDTQYF. The covered CDR3 bases are TGTGCCACCAGTGATCCGACGGGTAGCGAGAGCACAGATACG.